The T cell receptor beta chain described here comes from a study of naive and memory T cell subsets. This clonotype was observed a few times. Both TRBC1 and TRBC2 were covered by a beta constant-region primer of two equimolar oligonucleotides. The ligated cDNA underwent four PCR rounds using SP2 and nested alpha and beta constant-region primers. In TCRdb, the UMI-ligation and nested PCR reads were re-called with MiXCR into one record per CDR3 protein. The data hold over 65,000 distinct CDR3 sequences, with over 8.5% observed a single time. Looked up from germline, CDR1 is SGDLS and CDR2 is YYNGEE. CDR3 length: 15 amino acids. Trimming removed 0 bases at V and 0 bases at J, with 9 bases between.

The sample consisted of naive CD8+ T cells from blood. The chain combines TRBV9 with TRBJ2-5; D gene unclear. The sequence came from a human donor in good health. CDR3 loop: CASSVADLNQETQYF. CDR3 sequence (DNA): TGTGCCAGCAGCGTAGCGGATTTAAACCAAGAGACCCAGTACTTC.